One and the same sample provided the 8 T cell receptor beta chains below, sequenced in a study of cytomegalovirus exposure and HLA in healthy donors. Use of 60 Vbeta and 13 Jbeta primers characterized the PCR. Assay used: immunoSEQ multiplex PCR; TCRdb lists only in-frame clones, some missing. The profile covers 90,000 to 130,000 clones, with around three quarters appearing a single time and 4.8% taken by the ten largest. Sequencing was done on a sample of PBMCs. The receptors were gathered from a man between 25 and 39 years old in good health and CMV-seropositive.

V usage is TRBV5-1 and J usage is TRBJ2-3; possibly TRBD2 for D (6 bases). Per germline, CDR1 SGHRS and CDR2 YFSETQ. V was trimmed by 4 bases and J by 1 base, leaving 7 bases between them. This CDR3 has 13 amino acids. In DNA form, the CDR3 reads TGCGCCAGCAGCGAGCGGGGCACAGATACGCAGTATTTT. Protein sequence: CASSERGTDTQYF.

The rearrangement joins TRBV4-2 to TRBJ2-2, with TRBD2 matching over 9 bases. From germline, CDR1 is LGHNA and CDR2 YNFKEQ. Germline trimming cut 0 bases from V and 6 bases from J; bases unmatched to any gene: 5. The CDR3 extends over 16 amino acids. CDR3 residues: CASSQDRGGGAGELFF. The CDR3 DNA sequence: TGTGCCAGCAGCCAAGATCGGGGCGGGGGGGCCGGGGAGCTGTTTTTT.

The genes are TRBV6-1 and TRBJ2-2; 9 bases align to TRBD1. Trimming at V came to 6 bases and at J to 4 bases, leaving 3 bases not matched to a gene. CDR3 length: 14 amino acids. The germline CDR1 and CDR2 sequences are MNHNS and SASEGT. The CDR3 protein is CASRYRGRTGELFF. The CDR3 region has the DNA TGTGCCAGCAGATACAGGGGGCGCACCGGGGAGCTGTTTTTT.

A remark on this clone: The junction does not match germline at one end; this may be a read error. The V gene is TRBV7-9, the J gene TRBJ1-2; D is unresolved. Looked up from germline, CDR1 is SEHNR and CDR2 is FQNEAQ (reference sequence). This CDR3 is 12 amino acids long. CDR3 DNA: TGTTCCAGCAGCTTCGACTCTGGTGGCTACACCTTC. Its protein is CSSSFDSGGYTF.

This chain joins TRBV5-6 and TRBJ1-5, with TRBD1 matching over 9 bases. The CDR3 has 15 residues. Per germline, CDR1 SGHDT and CDR2 YYEEEE. The V gene end was trimmed by 3 bases and the J gene end by 6 bases; junction bases not matched to a gene: 7. The CDR3 bases are TGTGCCAGCAGCTGGGGACAGGGTCGGGGTCAGCCCCAGCATTTT. Translating gives CASSWGQGRGQPQHF. Full variable domain (remainder filled in from reference TRBV5-6 and TRBJ1-5): DAGVTQSPTHLIKTRGQQVTLRCSPKSGHDTVSWYQQALGQGPQFIFQYYEEEERQRGNFPDRFSGHQFPNYSSELNVNALLLGDSALYLCASSWGQGRGQPQHFGDGTRLSIL.

The rearrangement joins TRBV28 to TRBJ1-3; weak D call: TRBD1 (6 bases). The CDR3 has 14 amino acids. The V gene lost 6 bases and the J gene lost 1 base, with 10 bases spanning the gap. Germline CDR1 and CDR2: MDHEN and SYDVKM. Written as DNA, the CDR3 is TGTGCCAGCAGGGGGGACAATTCTGGAAACACCATATATTTT. Its protein product is CASRGDNSGNTIYF.

This chain connects TRBV4-2 to TRBJ1-2; D is undetermined. With 1 base removed from V and 7 bases from J, the gap between germline ends came to 16 bases. CDR3 length equals 15 residues. The germline V gene has CDR1 LGHNA and CDR2 YNFKEQ. This CDR3 reads CASSQVSVPRGGYTF. The CDR3 nucleotides are TGTGCCAGCAGCCAAGTCTCAGTCCCTCGGGGTGGCTACACCTTC.

For the CDR3, the DNA is TGTGCCAGCAGCCATCAGGGAGGGGTCGAGCAGTACTTC. Translation gives CASSHQGGVEQYF. The chain uses TRBV5-6 and TRBJ2-7; 7 nucleotides line up with TRBD2. After removal of 4 bases from V and 6 bases from J, the junction contained 7 bases not matched to a gene. The CDR3 extends over 13 amino acids. Germline V CDR1 and CDR2: SGHDT, YYEEEE.